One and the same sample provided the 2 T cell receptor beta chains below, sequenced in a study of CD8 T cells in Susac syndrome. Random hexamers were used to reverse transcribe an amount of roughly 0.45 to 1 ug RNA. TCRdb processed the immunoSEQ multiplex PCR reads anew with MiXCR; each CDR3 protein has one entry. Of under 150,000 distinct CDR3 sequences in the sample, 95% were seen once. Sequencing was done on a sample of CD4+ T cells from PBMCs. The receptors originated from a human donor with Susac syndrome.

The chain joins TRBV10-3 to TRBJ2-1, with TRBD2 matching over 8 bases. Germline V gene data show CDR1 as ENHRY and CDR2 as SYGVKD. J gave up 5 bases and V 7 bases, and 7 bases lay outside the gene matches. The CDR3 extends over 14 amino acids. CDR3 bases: TGTGCCATCACCAAAACTAGCGGCGACAATGAGCAGTTCTTC. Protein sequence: CAITKTSGDNEQFF.

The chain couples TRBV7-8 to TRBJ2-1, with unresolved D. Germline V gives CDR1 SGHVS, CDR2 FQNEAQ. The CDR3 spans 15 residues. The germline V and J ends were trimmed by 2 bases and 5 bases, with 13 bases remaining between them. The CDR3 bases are TGTGCCAGCAGCTTACGTACAGCCACAAACAATGAGCAGTTCTTC. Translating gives CASSLRTATNNEQFF.